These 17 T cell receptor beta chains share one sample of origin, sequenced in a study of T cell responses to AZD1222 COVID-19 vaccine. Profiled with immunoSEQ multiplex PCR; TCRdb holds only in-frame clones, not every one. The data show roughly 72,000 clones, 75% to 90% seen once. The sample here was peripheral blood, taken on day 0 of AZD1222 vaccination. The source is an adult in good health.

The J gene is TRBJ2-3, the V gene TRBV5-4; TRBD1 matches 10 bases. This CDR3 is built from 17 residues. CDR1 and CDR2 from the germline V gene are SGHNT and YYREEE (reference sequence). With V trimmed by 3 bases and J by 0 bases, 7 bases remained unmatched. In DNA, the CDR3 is TGTGCCAGCAGCTGGGGACAGGGGAAGCTTAGCACAGATACGCAGTATTTT. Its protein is CASSWGQGKLSTDTQYF. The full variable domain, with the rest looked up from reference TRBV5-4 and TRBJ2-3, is ETGVTQSPTHLIKTRGQQVTLRCSSQSGHNTVSWYQQALGQGPQFIFQYYREEENGRGNFPPRFSGLQFPNYSSELNVNALELDDSALYLCASSWGQGKLSTDTQYFGPGTRLTVL.

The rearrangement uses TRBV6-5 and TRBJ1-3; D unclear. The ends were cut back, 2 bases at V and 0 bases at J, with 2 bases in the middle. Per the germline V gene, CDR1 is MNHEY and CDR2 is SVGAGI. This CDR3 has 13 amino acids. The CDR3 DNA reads TGTGCCAGCAGTTACAACTCTGGAAACACCATATATTTT. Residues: CASSYNSGNTIYF.

CDR3 nucleotide sequence: TGTGCCAGCAGCCACGAGGCGGCAGATACGCAGTATTTT. Protein product: CASSHEAADTQYF. The chain carries TRBV11-3 and TRBJ2-3; D gene unclear. Trimming removed 5 bases from V and 4 bases from J, with 10 bases in between. The V gene's germline CDR1 is SGHNT and CDR2 YENEEA. This CDR3 spans 13 amino acids.

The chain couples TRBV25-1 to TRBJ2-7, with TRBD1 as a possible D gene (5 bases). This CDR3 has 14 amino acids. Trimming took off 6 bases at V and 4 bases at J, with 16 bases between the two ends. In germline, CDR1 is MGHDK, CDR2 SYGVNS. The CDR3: CASRCYRPKYEQYF. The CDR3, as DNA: TGTGCCAGCAGATGCTACAGGCCGAAATACGAGCAGTACTTC.

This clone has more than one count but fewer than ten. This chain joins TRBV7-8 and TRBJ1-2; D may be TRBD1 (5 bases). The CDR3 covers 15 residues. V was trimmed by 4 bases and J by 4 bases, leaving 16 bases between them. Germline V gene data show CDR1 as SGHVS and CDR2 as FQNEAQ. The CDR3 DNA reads TGTGCCAGCAGCTCACGGGACTTCGGGTTCTATGGCTACACCTTC. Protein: CASSSRDFGFYGYTF.

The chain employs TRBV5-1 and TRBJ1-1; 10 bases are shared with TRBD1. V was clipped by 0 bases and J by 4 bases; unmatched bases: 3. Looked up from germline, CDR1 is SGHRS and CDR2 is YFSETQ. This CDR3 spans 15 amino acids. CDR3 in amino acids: CASSLEGQGITEAFF. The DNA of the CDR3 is TGCGCCAGCAGCTTGGAGGGACAGGGGATCACTGAAGCTTTCTTT.

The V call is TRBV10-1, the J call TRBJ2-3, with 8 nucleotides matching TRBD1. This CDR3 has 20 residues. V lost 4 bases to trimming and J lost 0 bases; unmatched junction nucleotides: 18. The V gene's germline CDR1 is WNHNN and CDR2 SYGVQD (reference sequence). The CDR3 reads CASSGPNNDGTGPSTDTQYF. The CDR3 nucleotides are TGCGCCAGCAGTGGCCCTAATAATGATGGGACAGGCCCTAGCACAGATACGCAGTATTTT.

CDR3 sequence reads: CASSGTPGHGGQFF. The CDR3 nucleotides read TGTGCCAGTAGTGGTACCCCGGGACATGGGGGGCAGTTCTTC. The rearrangement uses TRBV19 and TRBJ2-1; tentative D call: TRBD1 (6 bases). V dropped 5 bases and J dropped 12 bases, with 20 bases sitting between them. Looked up from germline, CDR1 is LNHDA and CDR2 is SQIVND (reference sequence). The CDR3 is 14 residues long.

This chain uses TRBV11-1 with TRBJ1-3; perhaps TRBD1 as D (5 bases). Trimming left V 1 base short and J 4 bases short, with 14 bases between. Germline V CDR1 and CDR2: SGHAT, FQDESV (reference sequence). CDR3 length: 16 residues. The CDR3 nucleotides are TGTGCCAGCAGCTTAGTGATCCGGGACGTCGGAAACACCATATATTTT. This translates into CASSLVIRDVGNTIYF.

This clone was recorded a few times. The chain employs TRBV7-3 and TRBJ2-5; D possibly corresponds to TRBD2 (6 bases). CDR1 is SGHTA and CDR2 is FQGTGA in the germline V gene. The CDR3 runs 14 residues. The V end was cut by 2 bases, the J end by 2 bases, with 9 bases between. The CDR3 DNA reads TGTGCCAGCAGCTTAGTCGGGGGACAAGAGACCCAGTACTTC. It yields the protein CASSLVGGQETQYF.

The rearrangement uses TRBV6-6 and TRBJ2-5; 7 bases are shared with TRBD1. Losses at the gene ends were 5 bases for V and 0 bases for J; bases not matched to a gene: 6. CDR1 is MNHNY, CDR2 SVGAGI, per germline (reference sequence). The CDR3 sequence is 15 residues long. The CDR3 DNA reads TGTGCCAGCAGTCCGACAGGGAGTCACCAAGAGACCCAGTACTTC. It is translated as CASSPTGSHQETQYF.

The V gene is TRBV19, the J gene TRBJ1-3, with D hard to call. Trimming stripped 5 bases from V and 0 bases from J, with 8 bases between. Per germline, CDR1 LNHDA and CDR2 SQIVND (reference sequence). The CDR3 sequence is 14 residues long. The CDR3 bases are TGTGCCAGTAGTTACGACCTCTCTGGAAACACCATATATTTT. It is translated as CASSYDLSGNTIYF.

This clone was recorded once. CDR3 sequence: CSVRLYNEQFF. CDR3 DNA sequence: TGCAGCGTTCGACTTTACAATGAGCAGTTCTTC. The chain employs TRBV29-1 and TRBJ2-1; D ambiguous. The CDR3 is 11 residues long. Trimming cost V 5 bases and J 4 bases, with 6 bases left between them. Per the germline V gene, CDR1 is SQVTM and CDR2 is ANQGSEA.

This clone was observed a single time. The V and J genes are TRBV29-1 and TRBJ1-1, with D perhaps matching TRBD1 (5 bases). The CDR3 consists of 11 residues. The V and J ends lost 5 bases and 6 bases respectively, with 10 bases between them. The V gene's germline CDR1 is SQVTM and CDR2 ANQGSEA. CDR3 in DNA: TGCAGCGTTTGGGGGGGGGCTGAAGCTTTCTTT. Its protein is CSVWGGAEAFF.

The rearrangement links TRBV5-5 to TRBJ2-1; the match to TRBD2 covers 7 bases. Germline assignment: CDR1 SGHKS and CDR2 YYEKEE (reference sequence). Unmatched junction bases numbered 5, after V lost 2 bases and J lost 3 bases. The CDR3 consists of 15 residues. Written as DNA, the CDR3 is TGTGCCAGCAGCTTAGTCCAGCGGGGCTACAATGAGCAGTTCTTC. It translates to CASSLVQRGYNEQFF.

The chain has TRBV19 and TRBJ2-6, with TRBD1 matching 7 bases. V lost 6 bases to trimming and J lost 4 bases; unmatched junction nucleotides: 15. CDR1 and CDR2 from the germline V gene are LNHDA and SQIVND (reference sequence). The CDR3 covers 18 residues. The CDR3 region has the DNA TGTGCCAGTAGCTTGGGAGACAGGGCAAGTGACGGGGCCAACGTCCTGACTTTC. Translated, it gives CASSLGDRASDGANVLTF.

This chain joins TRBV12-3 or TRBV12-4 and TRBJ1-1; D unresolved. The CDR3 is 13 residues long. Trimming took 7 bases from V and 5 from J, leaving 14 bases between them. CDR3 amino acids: CASKLFGRTEAFF. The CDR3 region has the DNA TGTGCCAGCAAGTTGTTTGGAAGGACTGAAGCTTTCTTT.